This TCR beta chain emerged from a study of cytomegalovirus exposure and HLA in healthy donors. Researchers ran the PCR with 60 Vbeta and 13 Jbeta primers. Sequenced by immunoSEQ multiplex PCR; TCRdb stores in-frame clones only, minus some. This repertoire shows about 200,000 clones, around 85% found once; its top ten account for around 2.3%. The origin of this receptor is a woman aged 50 to 60 in good health and CMV-seronegative. Sequenced input: PBMCs.

The CDR3 DNA is TGTGCAAGTCGTCGCCGGAGGGAACATAGCAATCAGCCCCAGCATTTT. It codes for CASRRRREHSNQPQHF. V gene TRBV12-2 combines with J gene TRBJ1-5. TRBV12-2 is designated a pseudogene. This CDR3 is 16 amino acids long.